The next 19 T cell receptor beta chains were all read from a single sample in a study of blood T cell repertoires in COVID-19. Here immunoSEQ multiplex PCR was the method, and the copy in TCRdb shows in-frame clones only, minus some. Counted here are some 140,000 clones, nearly 80% occurring once; the ten biggest clones make up approximately 1.8%. Input material: peripheral blood. Receptors originate from an elderly man with acute or convalescent COVID-19.

The genes are TRBV27 and TRBJ2-1; TRBD1 matches 7 bases. Germline V gives CDR1 MNHEY, CDR2 SMNVEV (reference sequence). The CDR3 sequence is 16 residues long. The V and J ends lost 1 base and 0 bases, in that order; junction bases with no gene match: 3. CDR3 sequence: CASSLFAGGSYNEQFF. CDR3 bases: TGTGCCAGCAGTTTATTCGCAGGGGGCTCCTACAATGAGCAGTTCTTC.

This clone was detected only a few times. The V gene is TRBV19, the J gene TRBJ1-1; a weak D match, TRBD1 (6 bases). The germline gives CDR1 LNHDA, CDR2 SQIVND (reference sequence). There are 11 residues in the CDR3. V shed 11 bases and J shed 1 base, with 8 bases lying between them. CDR3 nucleotide sequence: TGTGCCGCAGGGGAGAACACTGAAGCTTTCTTT. Residues: CAAGENTEAFF.

The chain joins TRBV12-3 or TRBV12-4 to TRBJ1-2; 8 nucleotides agree with TRBD1. V lost 2 bases and J lost 7; bases outside the gene matches: 3. The CDR3 totals 13 residues. The CDR3 nucleotides are TGTGCCAGCAGTTTAACCGGGACAGGTGGCTACACCTTC. Protein sequence: CASSLTGTGGYTF.

This clone was found once. This chain links TRBV27 with TRBJ1-5, with D unresolved. Per the germline V gene, CDR1 is MNHEY and CDR2 is SMNVEV (reference sequence). Deletions cut 8 bases from V and 3 bases from J, with 14 bases between. The CDR3 covers 14 residues. The CDR3 DNA is TGTGCCAGCCGGAGGGCGCAGCTCAATCAGCCCCAGCATTTT. It encodes CASRRAQLNQPQHF.

The chain has TRBV10-2 and TRBJ1-5, with TRBD1 as a possible D gene (5 bases). CDR3 size: 14 residues. CDR1 and CDR2 (germline): WSHSY, SAAADI. V was pared by 3 bases and J by 4 bases, with 10 bases between. CDR3 residues: CASSEGGANQPQHF. The DNA for the CDR3 is TGCGCCAGCAGTGAAGGTGGGGCTAATCAGCCCCAGCATTTT.

V usage is TRBV5-1 and J usage is TRBJ1-2, with TRBD1 matching 8 bases. The junction had 7 bases not matched to a gene; V was cut back by 0 bases and J by 3 bases. The CDR3 spans 16 residues. The V gene's germline CDR1 is SGHRS and CDR2 YFSETQ. In DNA form, the CDR3 reads TGCGCCAGCAGCTTGGCATCAGGGGGCGGACACTATGGCTACACCTTC. Translation: CASSLASGGGHYGYTF.

The V call is TRBV24-1, the J call TRBJ2-7; the match to TRBD1 covers 7 bases. Germline loops: CDR1 KGHDR, CDR2 SFDVKD. V shed 5 bases, J shed 6 bases, and the junction held 0 bases outside the gene matches. This CDR3 has 11 amino acids. CDR3 in DNA: TGTGCCACCAGTGCAGGGGGCGAGCAGTACGTC. This translates into CATSAGGEQYV.

The chain has TRBV28 and TRBJ1-2; 9 nucleotides line up with TRBD1. Germline CDR1 MDHEN, CDR2 SYDVKM. The CDR3 totals 13 residues. After removal of 6 bases from V and 8 bases from J, the junction contained 7 bases not matched to a gene. The CDR3: CASRGTGPLGYTF. The CDR3, as DNA: TGTGCCAGCAGGGGGACAGGGCCGCTGGGCTACACCTTC.

The CDR3, as DNA: TGCAGCGGATCCAAGGACATGAACACTGAAGCTTTCTTT. It codes for CSGSKDMNTEAFF. The chain carries TRBV29-1 and TRBJ1-1, with TRBD1 as a possible D gene (5 bases). The V gene lost 7 bases and the J gene lost 0 bases, with 12 bases spanning the gap. This CDR3 region has 13 residues. Germline V gene data show CDR1 as SQVTM and CDR2 as ANQGSEA.

The rearrangement uses TRBV4-2 and TRBJ2-1; 10 nucleotides match TRBD2. In germline, CDR1 is LGHNA, CDR2 YNFKEQ. This CDR3 comprises 16 residues. With 0 bases clipped from V and 12 bases from J, the junction kept 11 bases outside the gene matches. CDR3 DNA sequence: TGTGCCAGCAGCCAAGATTCGAGCGGGGGGGCGGTAGGGCAGTTCTTC. Its protein is CASSQDSSGGAVGQFF.

The rearrangement joins TRBV19 to TRBJ2-6, with a tentative D call TRBD2 (6 bases). V was pared by 3 bases and J by 0 bases, with 9 bases between. Germline V gives CDR1 LNHDA, CDR2 SQIVND (reference sequence). CDR3 size: 16 residues. CDR3 sequence: CASSMAGNSGANVLTF. CDR3 sequence (DNA): TGTGCCAGTAGTATGGCGGGGAACTCTGGGGCCAACGTCCTGACTTTC.

The chain joins TRBV18 to TRBJ1-5, with 9 bases matching TRBD1. The V gene's germline CDR1 is KGHSH and CDR2 LQKENI. The ends lost 4 bases at V and 9 bases at J; junction bases unmatched: 10. The CDR3 extends over 15 amino acids. DNA of the CDR3: TGTGCCAGCTCACACGGACAGGGGAACTCAGGGCCCCAGCATTTT. Protein sequence: CASSHGQGNSGPQHF.

This chain connects TRBV5-4 to TRBJ1-1; D possibly corresponds to TRBD1 (5 bases). Deletions cut 5 bases from V and 4 bases from J, with 15 bases between. This CDR3 comprises 14 residues. CDR1 is SGHNT, CDR2 YYREEE, per germline (reference sequence). The CDR3 region is CASSFGAGGTEAFF. The CDR3 bases are TGTGCCAGCAGTTTCGGGGCGGGGGGCACTGAAGCTTTCTTT.

V usage is TRBV28 and J usage is TRBJ2-7, with TRBD1 as a possible D gene (5 bases). Germline assignment: CDR1 MDHEN and CDR2 SYDVKM. Trimming pared 3 bases from V and 5 bases from J, leaving 8 bases between. This CDR3 region has 12 residues. CDR3 residues: CASSFLRDEQYF. DNA for the CDR3: TGTGCCAGCAGTTTTCTCAGGGACGAGCAGTACTTC.

The V gene is TRBV5-6, the J gene TRBJ2-3; D is ambiguous. Per the germline V gene, CDR1 is SGHDT and CDR2 is YYEEEE. The CDR3 is made up of 15 amino acids. The V end was cut by 4 bases, the J end by 0 bases, with 12 bases between. In nucleotides, the CDR3 is TGTGCCAGCAGCGGAAGTGGAGTGAGCACAGATACGCAGTATTTT. Its translation: CASSGSGVSTDTQYF.

V and J are TRBV9 and TRBJ2-5, with 8 positions matching TRBD2. The germline gives CDR1 SGDLS, CDR2 YYNGEE. Germline trimming cut 2 bases from V and 5 bases from J; bases unmatched to any gene: 8. This CDR3 has 15 amino acids. In nucleotides, the CDR3 is TGTGCCAGCAGCGTCCGGGGGGGCCAATCGGAGACCCAGTACTTC. Protein sequence: CASSVRGGQSETQYF.

This clone was observed a single time. V gene TRBV3-1 (or the pseudogene TRBV3-2) combines with J gene TRBJ1-2, with 10 bases fitting TRBD1. This CDR3 is 14 amino acids long. The J segment lost 4 bases and the V segment lost 4 bases, leaving 3 bases of the junction unmatched. Germline CDR1 is LGHDT and CDR2 is YNNKEL (reference sequence). CDR3 sequence (DNA): TGTGCCAGCAGCCTCGGGGACAGGGGCTATGGCTACACCTTC. It encodes CASSLGDRGYGYTF.

The chain uses TRBV2 and TRBJ1-4; 8 bases agree with TRBD1. CDR3 size: 13 residues. Germline V gene data show CDR1 as SNHLY and CDR2 as FYNNEI. V shed 7 bases and J 7 bases; nucleotides not matched to a gene: 5. CDR3 DNA sequence: TGTGCCAGCAAGACAGGGGTCGGTGAAAAACTGTTTTTT. Translation gives CASKTGVGEKLFF. The whole variable domain, filled in from reference TRBV2 and TRBJ1-4, reads EPEVTQTPSHQVTQMGQEVILRCVPISNHLYFYWYRQILGQKVEFLVSFYNNEISEKSEIFDDQFSVERPDGSNFTLKIRSTKLEDSAMYFCASKTGVGEKLFFGSGTQLSVL.

The chain recombines TRBV30 with TRBJ1-2, with a possible D match to TRBD1 (5 bases). Trimming shortened V by 2 bases and J by 2 bases, and 15 bases separated the two germline ends. The CDR3 length is 15 residues. The germline CDR1 and CDR2 sequences are GTSNPN and SVGIG (reference sequence). The CDR3 DNA is TGTGCCTGGAGTACCAGGGTCAGTCTGAACTATGGCTACACCTTC. Protein sequence: CAWSTRVSLNYGYTF.